This TCR beta chain was recovered during a study of T cell changes during pregnancy in multiple sclerosis. Sequencing used immunoSEQ multiplex PCR; TCRdb keeps in-frame clones, though not all of them. The sample shows 27,000 or so clones, about nine tenths of them seen only once. Trimming shortened V by 3 bases and J by 4 bases, and 14 bases separated the two germline ends. The CDR3 has 15 amino acids. Germline CDR1 LNHDA, CDR2 SQIVND (reference sequence). The origin of this receptor is a female donor with multiple sclerosis, enrolled in a pregnancy study. Material: CD8+ T cells from peripheral blood mononuclear cells, obtained in the second trimester of pregnancy. The chain uses TRBV19 and TRBJ2-3; tentative D call: TRBD2 (5 bases). CDR3 residues: CASSIRRLPSDTQYF. CDR3 bases: TGTGCCAGTAGTATTCGGAGACTACCATCAGATACGCAGTATTTT.